A selection of T cell receptor beta chains follows, all from one sample in a study of a mutant IDH1 vaccine in newly diagnosed glioma. Clones were read by immunoSEQ multiplex PCR, and TCRdb kept only the in-frame ones, dropping some. The sample consists of 50,000 or so clones, roughly 85% of them appearing once. Material: PBMCs, obtained from a glioma patient treated with radiotherapy, temozolomide or both. The receptor set was obtained from a man aged 35 to 55 with glioma. Both conserved end residues are part of each CDR3. The D gene is left open where the match is weak. Clone size is shown for a subset of rows, as once, few, many or a class of expanded clone.

14	TRBV19	-	-	TRBJ2-5	CASSIAGMGETQYF	TGTGCCAGTAGTATAGCAGGGATGGGAGAGACCCAGTACTTC
16	TRBV15	TRBD2	-	TRBJ2-1	CATSRDKGGGRGEQFF	TGTGCCACCAGCAGAGATAAGGGCGGAGGGAGGGGTGAGCAGTTCTTC
12	TRBV9	-	-	TRBJ2-3	CASSVQSDTQYF	TGTGCCAGCAGCGTGCAGTCAGATACGCAGTATTTT
13	TRBV19	-	-	TRBJ2-7	CASSMGQNSEQYF	TGTGCCAGTAGTATGGGACAAAACAGCGAGCAGTACTTC
15	TRBV4-2	TRBD2	-	TRBJ2-1	CASSQDPSGRIEQFF	TGTGCCAGCAGCCAAGACCCTAGCGGGAGAATTGAGCAGTTCTTC
13	TRBV6-5	-	-	TRBJ1-5	CASRPQGGQPQHF	TGTGCCAGCAGACCCCAGGGTGGGCAGCCCCAGCATTTT
14	TRBV5-4	TRBD1	-	TRBJ1-2	CASSWQDREYGYTF	TGTGCCAGCAGCTGGCAGGACAGGGAGTATGGCTACACCTTC
15	TRBV2	-	-	TRBJ1-5	CASSRDTLSNQPQHF	TGTGCCAGCAGCCGGGACACCCTTAGCAATCAGCCCCAGCATTTT
17	TRBV21-1	-	few	TRBJ1-5	CASSNETGQYSNQPQHF	TGTGCCAGCAGCAACGAAACGGGACAGTATAGCAATCAGCCCCAGCATTTT
14	TRBV9	TRBD2	-	TRBJ2-5	CASSTTPSGSSQYF	TGTGCCAGCAGCACGACCCCTAGCGGGAGCTCCCAGTACTTC
15	TRBV18	-	-	TRBJ1-1	CASSPVRADQGEAFF	TGTGCCAGCTCACCAGTCAGGGCGGATCAGGGTGAAGCTTTCTTT
17	TRBV5-6	TRBD2	-	TRBJ2-3	CASSLVTSGKNPDTQYF	TGTGCCAGCAGCTTGGTTACTAGCGGTAAGAATCCGGATACGCAGTATTTT
15	TRBV21-1	-	-	TRBJ2-1	CASSKANGAYNEQFF	TGTGCCAGCAGCAAAGCTAATGGGGCCTACAATGAGCAGTTCTTC
14	TRBV6-1	TRBD2	-	TRBJ2-1	CASIERESLNEQFF	TGTGCCAGCATTGAGCGGGAGTCCTTGAATGAGCAGTTCTTC
13	TRBV7-9	TRBD2	-	TRBJ2-5	CASSRTSLETQYF	TGTGCCAGCAGCCGGACTAGCCTCGAGACCCAGTACTTC
16	TRBV7-9	-	-	TRBJ2-7	CASIFSLFGEPGEQYF	TGTGCCAGCATCTTTTCCCTCTTTGGGGAGCCGGGTGAGCAGTACTTC
15	TRBV5-4	TRBD1	-	TRBJ2-3	CASSDDRVNRDTQYF	TGTGCCAGCAGCGACGACAGGGTTAATAGAGATACGCAGTATTTT
15	TRBV15	-	-	TRBJ2-5	CATSRDGGVRETQYF	TGTGCCACCAGCAGAGATGGTGGAGTTCGAGAGACCCAGTACTTC
15	TRBV14	TRBD2	few	TRBJ2-1	CASSLLAGADNEQFF	TGTGCCAGCAGCCTGCTAGCGGGAGCAGACAATGAGCAGTTCTTC
15	TRBV7-7	-	-	TRBJ2-2	CASSSSARGTGELFF	TGTGCCAGCAGCTCGTCCGCGAGGGGCACCGGGGAGCTGTTTTTT
15	TRBV7-9	-	-	TRBJ1-1	CASSSRTSGTGEAFF	TGTGCCAGCAGCTCTCGCACCTCAGGGACGGGTGAAGCTTTCTTT
15	TRBV13	-	-	TRBJ1-6	CASRSSGSANSPLHF	TGTGCCAGCAGGTCTTCGGGGTCGGCTAATTCACCCCTCCACTTT
13	TRBV6-1	-	-	TRBJ2-1	CASTKVQGNEQFF	TGTGCCAGCACAAAAGTCCAGGGCAATGAGCAGTTCTTC
14	TRBV14	-	-	TRBJ2-3	CASSPSLSTDTQYF	TGTGCCAGCAGCCCCTCACTTAGCACAGATACGCAGTATTTT
16	TRBV2	-	-	TRBJ1-5	CASSDGPTYSNQPQHF	TGTGCCAGCAGTGATGGACCGACGTATAGCAATCAGCCCCAGCATTTT
18	TRBV10-3	TRBD2	-	TRBJ2-3	CAITASVGLAGITDTQYF	TGTGCCATCACCGCTTCCGTAGGACTAGCGGGGATCACAGATACGCAGTATTTT
14	TRBV5-6	-	-	TRBJ2-5	CASSLVTLRETQYF	TGTGCCAGCAGCTTAGTTACTCTGCGAGAGACCCAGTACTTC
16	TRBV25-1	TRBD1	-	TRBJ2-7	CASSGPRDRKNYEQYF	TGTGCCAGCAGTGGGCCCCGGGACAGGAAGAACTACGAGCAGTACTTC
15	TRBV28	-	few	TRBJ1-2	CASSLSRGGGYGYTF	TGTGCCAGCAGTTTATCCCGGGGAGGAGGCTATGGCTACACCTTC
14	TRBV9	-	-	TRBJ1-2	CASSATRGSKGYTF	TGTGCCAGCAGCGCAACTCGCGGGTCTAAAGGCTACACCTTC
15	TRBV25-1	-	-	TRBJ2-7	CASSDTRGSADWQYF	TGTGCCAGCAGCGATACCCGGGGTTCAGCTGACTGGCAGTACTTC
14	TRBV6-5	-	-	TRBJ2-7	CASSYTSSSYEQYF	TGTGCCAGCAGTTATACTAGCAGCTCCTACGAGCAGTACTTC
14	TRBV7-2	-	once	TRBJ2-7	CASSPAALAYEQYF	TGTGCCAGCAGCCCGGCCGCCCTAGCCTACGAGCAGTACTTC
11	TRBV14	TRBD2	-	TRBJ2-1	CAIGRWNEQFF	TGTGCCATCGGGAGGTGGAATGAGCAGTTCTTC
14	TRBV5-4	TRBD1	-	TRBJ1-4	CASSWDRGHEKLFF	TGTGCCAGCAGCTGGGACAGGGGGCATGAAAAACTGTTTTTT
15	TRBV6-6	TRBD1	-	TRBJ1-5	CASSTLGRAGGAQHF	TGTGCCAGCAGTACCCTTGGAAGGGCAGGGGGGGCCCAGCATTTT
13	TRBV9	-	-	TRBJ1-2	CASSVAPNRGYTF	TGTGCCAGCAGCGTAGCCCCCAATCGAGGCTACACCTTC
15	TRBV28	TRBD2	few	TRBJ2-3	CASGGLAGRTDTQYF	TGTGCCAGCGGGGGGTTAGCGGGACGGACAGATACGCAGTATTTT
13	TRBV7-9	-	-	TRBJ2-2	CASTIQGPGELFF	TGTGCCAGCACTATACAGGGCCCCGGGGAGCTGTTTTTT
14	TRBV6-1	-	-	TRBJ1-1	CASSESFGNTEAFF	TGTGCCAGCAGTGAATCATTCGGGAACACTGAAGCTTTCTTT
13	TRBV13	-	-	TRBJ2-3	CASSLGRGYTQYF	TGTGCCAGCAGCTTAGGCCGAGGGTATACGCAGTATTTT
14	TRBV19	-	-	TRBJ2-1	CASSGQTGYHEQFF	TGTGCCAGTAGTGGTCAAACAGGGTACCATGAGCAGTTCTTC
12	TRBV28	-	-	TRBJ2-5	CASSSLRETQYF	TGTGCCAGCAGTTCGCTTCGTGAGACCCAGTACTTC
11	TRBV5-1	-	once	TRBJ2-5	CASSFAETQYF	TGCGCCAGCAGCTTTGCAGAGACCCAGTACTTC
17	TRBV7-8	-	-	TRBJ1-3	CASSDRGVIASGNTIYF	TGTGCCAGCAGCGACCGGGGGGTCATAGCGTCTGGAAACACCATATATTTT
13	TRBV5-1	-	few	TRBJ2-1	CASSSQGYNEQFF	TGCGCCAGCAGCTCACAGGGCTACAATGAGCAGTTCTTC
15	TRBV28	-	-	TRBJ1-5	CASSKGGNSNQPQHF	TGTGCCAGCAGTAAAGGGGGTAATAGCAATCAGCCCCAGCATTTT
16	TRBV25-1	-	-	TRBJ2-3	CASSESGWGGTDTQYF	TGTGCCAGCAGTGAGTCTGGGTGGGGAGGCACAGATACGCAGTATTTT
16	TRBV5-5	-	-	TRBJ2-7	CASSPRPQAVSHEQYF	TGTGCCAGCAGTCCCCGGCCCCAGGCGGTATCTCACGAGCAGTACTTC
16	TRBV5-4	TRBD1	once	TRBJ1-2	CASSLGGVQGAGGYTF	TGTGCCAGCAGCTTGGGGGGGGTACAGGGGGCTGGTGGCTACACCTTC
15	TRBV13	TRBD1	-	TRBJ2-7	CASSPGQGGSYEQYF	TGTGCCAGCAGCCCGGGACAGGGGGGCTCCTACGAGCAGTACTTC
16	TRBV7-3	TRBD1	-	TRBJ1-2	CASSLSRQGLGGGYTF	TGTGCCAGCAGCTTAAGTCGACAGGGGTTAGGAGGAGGCTACACCTTC
15	TRBV5-4	-	-	TRBJ2-7	CASSLRARLHYEQYF	TGTGCCAGCAGCTTGAGGGCTAGACTTCACTACGAGCAGTACTTC
14	TRBV9	-	-	TRBJ1-1	CASSLRTENTEAFF	TGTGCCAGCAGCCTTCGGACGGAGAACACTGAAGCTTTCTTT
13	TRBV6-5	TRBD2	-	TRBJ2-5	CASRREDQETQYF	TGTGCCAGCAGGCGGGAGGACCAAGAGACCCAGTACTTC